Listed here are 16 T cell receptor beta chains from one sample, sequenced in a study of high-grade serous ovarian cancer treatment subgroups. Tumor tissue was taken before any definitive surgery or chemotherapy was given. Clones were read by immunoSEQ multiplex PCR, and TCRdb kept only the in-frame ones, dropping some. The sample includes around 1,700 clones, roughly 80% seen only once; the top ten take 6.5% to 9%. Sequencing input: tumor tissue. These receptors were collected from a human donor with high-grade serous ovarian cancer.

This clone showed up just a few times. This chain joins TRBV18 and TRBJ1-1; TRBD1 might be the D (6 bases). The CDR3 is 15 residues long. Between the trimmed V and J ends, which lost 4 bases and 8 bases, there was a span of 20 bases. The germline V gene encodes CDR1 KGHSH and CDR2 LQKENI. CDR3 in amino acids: CASSRGRQGTLEAFF. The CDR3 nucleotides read TGTGCCAGCTCACGGGGGCGGCAGGGAACTCTGGAAGCTTTCTTT.

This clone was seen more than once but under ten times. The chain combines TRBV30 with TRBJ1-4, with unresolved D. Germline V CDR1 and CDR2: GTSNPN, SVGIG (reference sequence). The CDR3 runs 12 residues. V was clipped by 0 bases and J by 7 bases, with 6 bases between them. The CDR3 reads CAWSVLGEKLFF. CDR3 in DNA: TGTGCCTGGAGTGTACTAGGTGAAAAACTGTTTTTT.

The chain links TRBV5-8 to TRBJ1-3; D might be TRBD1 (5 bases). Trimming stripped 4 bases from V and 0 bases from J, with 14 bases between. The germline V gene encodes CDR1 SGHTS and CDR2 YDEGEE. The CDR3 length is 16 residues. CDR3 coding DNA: TGTGCCAGCAGCACGGGACGGACCACCTCTGGAAACACCATATATTTT. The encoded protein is CASSTGRTTSGNTIYF.

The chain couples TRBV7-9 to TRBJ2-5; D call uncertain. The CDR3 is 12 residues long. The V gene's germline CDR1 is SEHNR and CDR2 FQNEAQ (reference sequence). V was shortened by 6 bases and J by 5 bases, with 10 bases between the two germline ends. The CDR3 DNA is TGTGCCAGCAGTTCGGCGGAGGAGACCCAGTACTTC. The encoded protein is CASSSAEETQYF.

CDR3: CASSYGGQKNSPLHF. CDR3 in DNA: TGTGCCAGCAGTTACGGGGGGCAGAAAAATTCACCCCTCCACTTT. The chain combines TRBV6-5 with TRBJ1-6; D might be TRBD1 (6 bases). CDR1 is MNHEY, CDR2 SVGAGI, per germline. The CDR3 extends over 15 amino acids. The V and J ends lost 2 bases and 7 bases respectively, with 12 bases between them.

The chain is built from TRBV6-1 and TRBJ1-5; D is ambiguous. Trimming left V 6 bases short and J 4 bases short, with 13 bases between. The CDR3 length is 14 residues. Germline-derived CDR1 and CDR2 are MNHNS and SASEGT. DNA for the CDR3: TGTGCCAGCAGAGAGTCCCAGGCGAATCAGCCCCAGCATTTT. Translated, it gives CASRESQANQPQHF.

CDR3 nucleotide sequence: TGTGCCAGTAGTTGGGTTGGCAGTCTTACCGGGGAGCTGTTTTTT. It specifies CASSWVGSLTGELFF. The chain has TRBV19 and TRBJ2-2, with D hard to call. This CDR3 spans 15 amino acids. Trimming left V 5 bases short and J 5 bases short, with 15 bases between. Germline V CDR1 and CDR2: LNHDA, SQIVND (reference sequence).

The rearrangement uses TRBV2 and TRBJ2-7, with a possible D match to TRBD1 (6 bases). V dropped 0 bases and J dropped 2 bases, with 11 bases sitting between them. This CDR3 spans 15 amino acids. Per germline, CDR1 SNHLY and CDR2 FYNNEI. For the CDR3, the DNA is TGTGCCAGCAGTGAAGCCACAGGGATTACCTACGAGCAGTACTTC. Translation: CASSEATGITYEQYF.

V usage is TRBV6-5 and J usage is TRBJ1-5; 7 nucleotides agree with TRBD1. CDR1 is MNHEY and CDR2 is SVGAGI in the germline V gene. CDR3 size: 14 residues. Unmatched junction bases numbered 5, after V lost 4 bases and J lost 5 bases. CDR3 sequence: CASSWTGGHQPQHF. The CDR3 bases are TGTGCCAGCAGTTGGACAGGAGGACATCAGCCCCAGCATTTT.

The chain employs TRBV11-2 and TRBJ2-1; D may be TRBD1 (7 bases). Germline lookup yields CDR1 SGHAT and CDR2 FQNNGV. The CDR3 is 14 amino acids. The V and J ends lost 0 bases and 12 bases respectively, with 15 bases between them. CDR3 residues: CASSLEAGQGGQFF. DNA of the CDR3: TGTGCCAGCAGCTTAGAAGCGGGCCAGGGGGGGCAGTTCTTC.

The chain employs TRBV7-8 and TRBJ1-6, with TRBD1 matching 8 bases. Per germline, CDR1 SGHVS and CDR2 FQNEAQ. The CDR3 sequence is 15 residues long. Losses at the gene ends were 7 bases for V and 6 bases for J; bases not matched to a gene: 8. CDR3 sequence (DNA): TGTGCCAGCACCCCCTCAGGGGGCTTTAATTCACCCCTCCACTTT. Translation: CASTPSGGFNSPLHF.

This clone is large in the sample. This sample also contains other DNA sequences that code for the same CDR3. The CDR3 DNA reads TGTGCCAGCAGCTCTCTACTAGCGGGAGCATCCTACGAGCAGTACTTC. It codes for CASSSLLAGASYEQYF. This chain uses TRBV5-5 with TRBJ2-7; 11 bases are shared with TRBD2. Germline-derived CDR1 and CDR2 are SGHKS and YYEKEE (reference sequence). The CDR3 covers 16 residues. V dropped 3 bases and J dropped 1; count of bases not matched to a gene: 6.

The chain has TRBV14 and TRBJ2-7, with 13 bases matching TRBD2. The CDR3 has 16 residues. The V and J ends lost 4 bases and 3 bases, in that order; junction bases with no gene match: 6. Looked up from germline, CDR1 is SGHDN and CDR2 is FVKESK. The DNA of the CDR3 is TGTGCCAGCAGCCTGCGGACTAGCGGGAGACTCTACGAGCAGTACTTC. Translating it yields CASSLRTSGRLYEQYF.

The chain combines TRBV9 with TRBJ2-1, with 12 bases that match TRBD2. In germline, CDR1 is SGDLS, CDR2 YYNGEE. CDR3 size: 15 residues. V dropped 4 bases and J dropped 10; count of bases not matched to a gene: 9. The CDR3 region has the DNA TGTGCCAGCAGCCCTTCTAGCGGGGGGGCCGGGGAGCAGTTCTTC. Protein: CASSPSSGGAGEQFF.

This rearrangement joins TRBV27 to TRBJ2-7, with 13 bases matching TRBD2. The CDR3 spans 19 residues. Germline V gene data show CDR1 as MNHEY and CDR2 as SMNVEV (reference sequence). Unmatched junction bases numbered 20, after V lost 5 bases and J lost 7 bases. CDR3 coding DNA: TGTGCCAGCAGTCCTCTACTAGCGGGAGGGCCAGTAGGTGTACGGGAGCAGTACTTC. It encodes CASSPLLAGGPVGVREQYF.

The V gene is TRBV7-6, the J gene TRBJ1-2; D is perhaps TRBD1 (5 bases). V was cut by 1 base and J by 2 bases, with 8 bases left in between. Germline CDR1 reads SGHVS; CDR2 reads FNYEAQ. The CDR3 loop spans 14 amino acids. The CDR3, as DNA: TGTGCCAGCAGCTTAGATCAGGGCAACTATGGCTACACCTTC. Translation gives CASSLDQGNYGYTF.